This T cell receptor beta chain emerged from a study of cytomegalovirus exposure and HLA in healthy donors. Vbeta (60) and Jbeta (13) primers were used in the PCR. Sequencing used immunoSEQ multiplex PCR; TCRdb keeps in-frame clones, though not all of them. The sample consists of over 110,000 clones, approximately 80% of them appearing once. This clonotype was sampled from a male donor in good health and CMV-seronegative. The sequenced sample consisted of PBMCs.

In nucleotides, the CDR3 is TGTGCCAGCAGTTCGCCCCGGACAACATCAACCTACGAGCAGTACTTC. As protein: CASSSPRTTSTYEQYF. V is TRBV28 and J is TRBJ2-7; a possible D gene is TRBD1 (5 bases). Deletions cut 4 bases from V and 2 bases from J, with 18 bases between. This CDR3 is 16 amino acids long. Per germline, CDR1 MDHEN and CDR2 SYDVKM.